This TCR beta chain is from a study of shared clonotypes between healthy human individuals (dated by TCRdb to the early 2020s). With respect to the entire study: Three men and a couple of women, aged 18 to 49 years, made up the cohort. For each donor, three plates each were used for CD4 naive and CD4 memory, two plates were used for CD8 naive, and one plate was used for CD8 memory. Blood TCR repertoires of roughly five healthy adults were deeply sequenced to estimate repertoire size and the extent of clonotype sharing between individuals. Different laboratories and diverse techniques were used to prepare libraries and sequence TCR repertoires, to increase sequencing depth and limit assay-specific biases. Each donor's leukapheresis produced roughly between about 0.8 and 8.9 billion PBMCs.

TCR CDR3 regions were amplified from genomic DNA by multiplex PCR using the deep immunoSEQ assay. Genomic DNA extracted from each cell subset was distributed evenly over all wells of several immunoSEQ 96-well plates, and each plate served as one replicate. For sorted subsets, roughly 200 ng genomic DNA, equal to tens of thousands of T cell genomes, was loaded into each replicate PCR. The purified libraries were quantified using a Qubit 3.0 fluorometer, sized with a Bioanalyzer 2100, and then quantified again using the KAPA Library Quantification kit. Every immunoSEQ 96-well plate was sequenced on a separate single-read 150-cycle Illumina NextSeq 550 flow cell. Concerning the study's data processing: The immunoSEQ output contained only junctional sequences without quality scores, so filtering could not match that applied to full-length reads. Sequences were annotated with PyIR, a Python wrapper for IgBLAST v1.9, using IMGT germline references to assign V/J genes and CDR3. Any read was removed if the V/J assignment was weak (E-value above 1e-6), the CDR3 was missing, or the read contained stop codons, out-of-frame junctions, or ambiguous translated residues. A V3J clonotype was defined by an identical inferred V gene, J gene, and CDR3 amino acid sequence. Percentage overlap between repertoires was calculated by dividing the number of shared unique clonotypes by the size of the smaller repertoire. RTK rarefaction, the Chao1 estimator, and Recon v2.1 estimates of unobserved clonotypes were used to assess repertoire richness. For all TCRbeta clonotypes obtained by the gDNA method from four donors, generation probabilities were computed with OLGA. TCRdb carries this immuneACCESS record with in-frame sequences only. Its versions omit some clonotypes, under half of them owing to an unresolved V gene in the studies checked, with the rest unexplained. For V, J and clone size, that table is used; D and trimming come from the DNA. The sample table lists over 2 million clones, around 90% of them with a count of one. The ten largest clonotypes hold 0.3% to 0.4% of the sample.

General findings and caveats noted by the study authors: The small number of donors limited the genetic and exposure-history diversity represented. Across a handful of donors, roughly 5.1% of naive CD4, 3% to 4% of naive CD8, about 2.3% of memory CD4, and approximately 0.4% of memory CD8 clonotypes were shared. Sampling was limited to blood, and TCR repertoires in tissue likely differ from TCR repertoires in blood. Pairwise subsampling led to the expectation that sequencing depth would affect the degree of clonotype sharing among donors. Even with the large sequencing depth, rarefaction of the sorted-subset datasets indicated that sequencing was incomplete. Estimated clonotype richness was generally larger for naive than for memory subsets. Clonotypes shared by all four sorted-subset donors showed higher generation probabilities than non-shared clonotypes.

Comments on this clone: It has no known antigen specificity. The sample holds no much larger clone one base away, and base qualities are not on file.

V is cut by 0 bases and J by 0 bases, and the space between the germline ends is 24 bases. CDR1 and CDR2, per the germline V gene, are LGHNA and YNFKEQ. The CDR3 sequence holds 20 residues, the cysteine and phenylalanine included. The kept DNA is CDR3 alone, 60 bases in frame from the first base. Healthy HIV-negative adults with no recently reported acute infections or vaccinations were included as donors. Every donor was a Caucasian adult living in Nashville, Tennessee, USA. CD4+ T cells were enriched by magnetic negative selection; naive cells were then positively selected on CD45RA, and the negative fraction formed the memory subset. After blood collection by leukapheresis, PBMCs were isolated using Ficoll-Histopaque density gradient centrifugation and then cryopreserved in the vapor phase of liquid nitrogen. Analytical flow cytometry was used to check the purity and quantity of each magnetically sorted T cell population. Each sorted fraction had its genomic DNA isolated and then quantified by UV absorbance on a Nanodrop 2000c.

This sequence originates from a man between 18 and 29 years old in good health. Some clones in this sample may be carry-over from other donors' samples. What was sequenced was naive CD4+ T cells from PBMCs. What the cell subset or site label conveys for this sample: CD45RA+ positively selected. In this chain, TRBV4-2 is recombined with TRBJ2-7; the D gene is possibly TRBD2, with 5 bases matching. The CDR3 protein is CASSQEVRAGRERSSYEQYF. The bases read TGTGCCAGCAGCCAAGAGGTCCGGGCCGGGCGAGAGCGGTCCTCCTACGAGCAGTACTTC.